The rows below give T cell receptor beta chains drawn from one sample of a study of blood T cell repertoires in COVID-19. TCRdb keeps only in-frame clones here, not all; method: immunoSEQ multiplex PCR. The sample holds around 500,000 clones, approximately 85% seen once. The sequencing input was peripheral blood. These receptors were taken from a human donor in a cohort sampled during active COVID-19. Both conserved end residues are part of each CDR3. Fields, in order: D gene, J gene, clone size, V gene, CDR3 protein, CDR3 DNA. The D gene is left open where the match is weak. Expanded clones get a size class; other rows say once, few or many, or leave the size out.

-	TRBJ1-1	-	TRBV21-1	CASSKALNGKTVAFF	TGTGCCAGCAGCAAAGCCCTTAACGGGAAGACTGTAGCTTTCTTT
-	TRBJ2-5	-	TRBV29-1	CSATITGPETQYF	TGCAGCGCGACTATTACAGGGCCAGAGACCCAGTACTTC
-	TRBJ2-2	once	TRBV30	CAWKGRANTGELFF	TGTGCCTGGAAAGGGCGGGCGAACACCGGGGAGCTGTTTTTT
TRBD2	TRBJ2-7	-	TRBV4-1	CASSQEVTSGSYEQYF	TGCGCCAGCAGCCAAGAGGTAACTAGCGGGAGTTACGAGCAGTACTTC
TRBD2	TRBJ2-2	once	TRBV5-1	CASSLGLAAELFF	TGCGCCAGCAGCCTAGGACTAGCGGCCGAGCTGTTTTTT
TRBD2	TRBJ2-3	-	TRBV6-6	CASSPQSGALWGTDTQYF	TGTGCCAGCAGTCCCCAGAGCGGGGCCCTCTGGGGCACAGATACGCAGTATTTT
TRBD1	TRBJ1-1	-	TRBV18	CASSPAPGQGGTEAFF	TGTGCCAGCTCACCCGCCCCGGGACAGGGGGGCACTGAAGCTTTCTTT
-	TRBJ2-2	few	TRBV9	CASSVSRVNTGELFF	TGTGCCAGCAGCGTAAGCAGGGTGAACACCGGGGAGCTGTTTTTT
TRBD2	TRBJ2-3	-	TRBV18	CASSPGRAGTDTQYF	TGTGCCAGCTCACCTGGGAGGGCGGGCACAGATACGCAGTATTTT
-	TRBJ2-4	once	TRBV29-1	CSVIRSVDIQYF	TGCAGCGTTATTAGAAGCGTGGACATTCAGTACTTC
-	TRBJ2-3	-	TRBV3-1/TRBV3-2	CASSQGDTPTDTQYF	TGTGCCAGCAGCCAAGGGGACACCCCCACAGATACGCAGTATTTT
-	TRBJ1-4	-	TRBV5-6	CASSLGSLEKLFF	TGTGCCAGCAGCTTGGGTAGCCTTGAAAAACTGTTTTTT
TRBD1	TRBJ2-7	-	TRBV6-2/TRBV6-3	CASSYLTGQGALEQYF	TGTGCCAGCAGTTATTTAACGGGACAGGGGGCGCTTGAGCAGTACTTC
-	TRBJ1-6	few	TRBV15	CATSRTAGYGTLHF	TGTGCCACCAGCAGAACGGCCGGGTACGGTACCCTCCACTTT
TRBD2	TRBJ2-2	-	TRBV7-2	CASEPLGGRSTGELFF	TGTGCCAGCGAGCCCCTAGGCGGGAGAAGCACCGGGGAGCTGTTTTTT
-	TRBJ2-5	-	TRBV7-6	CASSSQGLSVYQETQYF	TGTGCCAGCAGCTCTCAGGGGTTGTCAGTGTACCAAGAGACCCAGTACTTC
TRBD2	TRBJ2-7	-	TRBV28	CASFEAGEVSEQYF	TGTGCCAGCTTCGAGGCGGGAGAGGTATCCGAGCAGTACTTC
-	TRBJ1-1	-	TRBV18	CASSPSMNTEAFF	TGTGCCAGCTCACCATCCATGAACACTGAAGCTTTCTTT
-	TRBJ2-7	once	TRBV7-9	CASSPSAGRLSYEQYF	TGTGCCAGCAGCCCCTCAGCGGGCCGGCTCTCCTACGAGCAGTACTTC
TRBD1	TRBJ1-1	-	TRBV5-1	CASSLGQGKTEAFF	TGCGCCAGCAGCTTAGGACAGGGGAAGACTGAAGCTTTCTTT
TRBD1	TRBJ2-7	-	TRBV5-1	CASSFTTGTGGESYEQYF	TGCGCCAGCAGCTTCACAACCGGGACAGGGGGCGAGTCCTACGAGCAGTACTTC
TRBD2	TRBJ2-7	-	TRBV4-1	CASSQGWATSGIPYEQYF	TGCGCCAGCAGCCAAGGATGGGCTACTAGCGGTATCCCCTACGAGCAGTACTTC
-	TRBJ1-6	-	TRBV5-1	CASSRREYDSPLHF	TGCGCCAGCAGCAGAAGGGAGTATGATTCACCCCTCCACTTT
-	TRBJ1-1	-	TRBV5-1	CASSLGGLGMGEAFF	TGCGCCAGCAGCTTGGGAGGCTTGGGTATGGGTGAAGCTTTCTTT
TRBD2	TRBJ2-3	-	TRBV27	CARVLGTSRPDTQYF	TGTGCCAGGGTCCTGGGGACTAGTAGGCCAGATACGCAGTATTTT
TRBD1	TRBJ2-1	-	TRBV5-1	CASSSGTGKFF	TGCGCCAGCAGCTCTGGGACAGGGAAGTTCTTC
TRBD1	TRBJ1-2	-	TRBV9	CASSSPTGGNSLAYGYTF	TGTGCCAGCAGCAGCCCGACAGGGGGCAATTCATTAGCCTATGGCTACACCTTC